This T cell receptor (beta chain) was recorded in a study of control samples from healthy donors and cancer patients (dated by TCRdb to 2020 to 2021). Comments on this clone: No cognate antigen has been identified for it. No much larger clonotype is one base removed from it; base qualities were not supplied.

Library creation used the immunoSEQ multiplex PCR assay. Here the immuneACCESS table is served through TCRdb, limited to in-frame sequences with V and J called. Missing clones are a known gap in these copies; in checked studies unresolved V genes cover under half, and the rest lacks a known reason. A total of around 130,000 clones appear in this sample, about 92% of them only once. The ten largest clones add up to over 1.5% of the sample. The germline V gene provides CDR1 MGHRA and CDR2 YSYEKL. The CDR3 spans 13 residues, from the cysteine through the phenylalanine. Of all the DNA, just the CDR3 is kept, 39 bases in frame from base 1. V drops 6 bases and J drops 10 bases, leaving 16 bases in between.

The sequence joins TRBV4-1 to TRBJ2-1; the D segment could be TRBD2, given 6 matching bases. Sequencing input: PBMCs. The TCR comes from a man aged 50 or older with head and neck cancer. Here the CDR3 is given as CASRNTGGMEQFF. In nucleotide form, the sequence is TGCGCCAGCAGGAACACCGGGGGTATGGAGCAGTTCTTC.